Sequencing of this T cell receptor beta chain was carried out in a study of T cell repertoires in cytomegalovirus infection. As to this clonotype: What it recognizes is unknown.

Germline values: CDR1 DFQATT, CDR2 SNEGSKA (reference sequence). The CDR3 covers 14 residues. V dropped 6 bases and J dropped 4; count of bases not matched to a gene: 12. From the reads, TCRdb called clonotypes with MiXCR, one entry per CDR3 protein. The data contain approximately 300,000 distinct CDR3 sequences, 20% to 25% of them singletons. The source of this sequence is a human donor in good health (CMV status not recorded). Some clones in this sample may be carry-over from other donors' samples. The J gene is TRBJ2-7, the V gene TRBV20-1, with 7 bases matching TRBD2. Source: cultured PBMCs, taken from culture after CMV antigen stimulation. CDR3 region: CSAHMGGRSYEQYF. The CDR3 bases are TGCAGTGCGCACATGGGCGGGAGATCATACGAGCAGTACTTC.